The next 17 T cell receptor beta chains were all read from a single sample in a study of response to subunit inactivated influenza vaccine. TCRdb re-analysed the RT-PCR reads in MiXCR, keeping a single row per CDR3 protein. Here the sample spans around 500,000 distinct CDR3 sequences, about 10% being singletons. The sequencing here drew on PBMCs from blood, taken 45 days after vaccination. The receptors shown here come from a man aged 45 to 65 who received an inactivated influenza vaccine.

V usage is TRBV28 and J usage is TRBJ2-5, with D unresolved. This CDR3 has 13 amino acids. Germline V gene lookup returns CDR1 MDHEN and CDR2 SYDVKM. Trimming left V 5 bases short and J 1 base short, with 8 bases between. Here the CDR3 reads CASSRPVQETQYF. The CDR3 nucleotides are TGTGCCAGCAGTAGGCCGGTCCAAGAGACCCAGTACTTC.

This clonotype occurred a few times. This CDR3 is CASSPWGRRNTGELFF. The CDR3 DNA sequence: TGTGCCAGCAGTCCCTGGGGCAGGCGGAACACCGGGGAGCTGTTTTTT. The rearrangement uses TRBV6-1 and TRBJ2-2, with D maybe TRBD1 (5 bases). CDR1 and CDR2 from the germline V gene are MNHNS and SASEGT. V was trimmed by 5 bases and J by 1 base, leaving 14 bases between them. CDR3 size: 16 residues.

This clonotype was seen many times. This chain joins TRBV18 and TRBJ1-6; D unclear. Germline CDR1 reads KGHSH; CDR2 reads LQKENI. Trimming shortened V by 5 bases and J by 5 bases, and 7 bases separated the two germline ends. CDR3 length: 13 residues. The CDR3 region has the DNA TGTGCCAGCTCATACGGGGATAATTCACCCCTCCACTTT. Translation gives CASSYGDNSPLHF.

In its sample, this clonotype was seen a few times. V usage is TRBV29-1 and J usage is TRBJ2-3, with D possibly being TRBD1 (6 bases). Deletions cut 7 bases from V and 0 bases from J, with 17 bases between. There are 15 residues in the CDR3. Germline CDR1 reads SQVTM; CDR2 reads ANQGSEA. CDR3 loop: CSAKGETFSTDTQYF. The CDR3 nucleotides are TGCAGCGCCAAGGGGGAGACATTTAGCACAGATACGCAGTATTTT.

The rearrangement links TRBV24-1 to TRBJ1-2; D remains unclear. The ends were cut back, 7 bases at V and 5 bases at J, with 16 bases in the middle. The CDR3 covers 14 residues. Looked up from germline, CDR1 is KGHDR and CDR2 is SFDVKD. The CDR3 DNA reads as TGTGCCACCAGCGACCCCAACGGGGATTATGGCTACACCTTC. It yields the protein CATSDPNGDYGYTF.

This clonotype was found a few times. J is TRBJ2-7 and V is TRBV3-1; TRBD1 agrees at 7 bases. Losses at the gene ends were 3 bases for V and 6 bases for J; bases not matched to a gene: 8. Germline V gene lookup returns CDR1 LGHDT and CDR2 YNNKEL (reference sequence). The CDR3 has 14 residues. CDR3 region: CASSHSDRDGEQYF. CDR3 in DNA: TGTGCCAGCAGCCATTCTGACAGGGACGGCGAGCAGTACTTC.

The chain joins TRBV6-2 or TRBV6-3 to TRBJ2-2; D gene uncertain. Germline V lookup: CDR1 MNHEY, CDR2 SVGEGT. The CDR3 length is 17 residues. Trimming took 2 bases from V and 0 from J, leaving 13 bases between them. CDR3 in amino acids: CASSYQNGRTNTGELFF. In nucleotides, the CDR3 is TGTGCCAGCAGTTACCAGAATGGCAGGACGAACACCGGGGAGCTGTTTTTT.

The rearrangement joins TRBV20-1 to TRBJ2-7; TRBD1 might be the D (5 bases). The ends were cut back, 5 bases at V and 2 bases at J, with 13 bases in the middle. CDR1 and CDR2 from the germline V gene are DFQATT and SNEGSKA (reference sequence). This CDR3 region has 13 residues. This chain's CDR3 is CSASAPDTYEQYF. As DNA, the CDR3 is TGCAGTGCTTCCGCCCCGGACACCTACGAGCAGTACTTC.

This clonotype was seen at least ten times. This chain uses TRBV7-9 with TRBJ2-2; possible D gene TRBD2, 5 bases. The CDR3 runs to 14 residues. The germline V gene encodes CDR1 SEHNR and CDR2 FQNEAQ (reference sequence). V lost 0 bases and J 4 bases, leaving 6 bases between the germline ends. CDR3 in DNA: TGTGCCAGCAGCTTAGCTCGGGGCACCGGGGAGCTGTTTTTT. It translates to CASSLARGTGELFF.

This clonotype has only a few counts. The V gene is TRBV7-2, the J gene TRBJ2-7, with 8 bases fitting TRBD2. V dropped 9 bases and J dropped 3; count of bases not matched to a gene: 7. Germline values: CDR1 SGHTA, CDR2 FQGNSA. The CDR3 is made up of 13 amino acids. The CDR3 is CARKSGGIYEQYF. CDR3 in DNA: TGTGCCAGAAAAAGCGGGGGAATCTACGAGCAGTACTTC.

This clonotype was detected once. A much larger clone lies one base from this, so it may be a read error. V and J are TRBV9 and TRBJ2-5, with 9 bases matching TRBD2. The CDR3 consists of 15 residues. From germline, CDR1 is SGDLS and CDR2 YYNGEE. CDR3 in amino acids: CPSSVDGTSSETQYF. In DNA form, the CDR3 reads TGTCCCAGCAGCGTAGATGGGACTAGCAGTGAGACCCAGTACTTC.

This clonotype came up a few times. The CDR3 reads CASSYWASGASTDTQYF. Here the CDR3 DNA reads TGTGCCAGCAGTTATTGGGCTAGCGGGGCTAGCACAGATACGCAGTATTTT. V and J are TRBV6-5 and TRBJ2-3, with 9 bases matching TRBD2. Germline V lookup: CDR1 MNHEY, CDR2 SVGAGI. This CDR3 has 17 residues. The V and J ends lost 3 bases and 0 bases, in that order; junction bases with no gene match: 7.

This clonotype was seen many times. The chain links TRBV28 to TRBJ2-2, with 10 bases fitting TRBD1. Germline CDR1 is MDHEN and CDR2 is SYDVKM. V lost 5 bases to trimming and J lost 7 bases; unmatched junction nucleotides: 7. The CDR3 is 15 residues long. This CDR3 is CASSPLRDRGGELFF. As DNA, the CDR3 is TGTGCCAGCAGTCCCCTCAGGGACAGGGGCGGGGAGCTGTTTTTT.

A remark on this clonotype: The CDR3 ends on some other residue instead of the conserved phenylalanine or tryptophan, so this is likely a read error. The chain links TRBV12-3 or TRBV12-4 to TRBJ2-5; 7 bases line up with TRBD1. The CDR3 totals 13 residues. J was trimmed by 2 bases and V by 7 bases; bases with no gene match: 4. CDR3 nucleotide sequence: TGTGCCAGCACCGGGGACAGTCAAGAGACCCAGTACGTC. Protein sequence: CASTGDSQETQYV.

This clonotype was seen once. V is TRBV5-5 and J is TRBJ2-3; 8 bases agree with TRBD2. V was clipped by 4 bases and J by 2 bases; unmatched bases: 9. The CDR3 runs to 16 residues. Germline-derived CDR1 and CDR2 are SGHKS and YYEKEE (reference sequence). The CDR3 bases are TGTGCCAGCAGCCTTAATCTAGCGGGTATCACAGATACGCAGTATTTT. This gives the protein CASSLNLAGITDTQYF.

The V gene is TRBV5-1, the J gene TRBJ2-5, with D tentatively TRBD2 (6 bases). Germline values: CDR1 SGHRS, CDR2 YFSETQ. The length of the CDR3 is 15 residues. V lost 4 bases, J lost 4 bases, and 17 bases lay in between. CDR3 sequence: CASSLGRGMGETQYF. Here the CDR3 DNA reads TGCGCCAGCAGCCTTGGTCGGGGGATGGGAGAGACCCAGTACTTC.

At least ten counts were recorded for this clonotype. The rearrangement links TRBV20-1 to TRBJ1-1; weak D call: TRBD1 (5 bases). The V gene lost 3 bases and the J gene lost 10 bases, with 15 bases spanning the gap. The CDR3 runs 12 residues. Germline V gene data show CDR1 as DFQATT and CDR2 as SNEGSKA (reference sequence). CDR3: CSASDRGERAFF. The DNA of the CDR3 is TGCAGTGCTAGTGATCGGGGCGAGAGAGCTTTCTTT.